This TCR beta chain was profiled in a study of T-cell memory formation after mild COVID-19. Study as a whole: There were largely donor-specific TCR clusters.

TCRdb recomputed calls from the 5' RACE reads with MiXCR, one row per CDR3 protein. The data hold about 560,000 distinct CDR3 sequences, with roughly 17% observed a single time. This clonotype occurred a few times. Its specificity is not known. Findings and caveats of the study: Among clones peaking at day 37 in the second wave, SARS-CoV-2 specificity remained unconfirmed. Later expanders leaned CD4+, whereas day 15 to 85 contracting clones were balanced CD4/CD8. Contracting CD4+ clones lay largely in CM and EM, with CD8+ ones residing in EMRA.

The receptor comes from an adult woman who had mild COVID-19 (a few samples of this study predate the infection). Cell type and time point are not known. Sequences were obtained from PBMCs or a T cell subset sorted from them (not recorded which).

DNA for the CDR3: TGTGCCAGCAGCTTACGGGCAGGGCTGCTCGAGTCACCCCTCCACTTT. As protein: CASSLRAGLLESPLHF. This chain uses TRBV7-9 with TRBJ1-6; D possibly corresponds to TRBD1 (5 bases). The germline V gene has CDR1 SEHNR and CDR2 FQNEAQ (reference sequence). Trimming stripped 2 bases from V and 10 bases from J, with 18 bases between. The CDR3 contains 16 residues.